A selection of T cell receptor beta chains follows, all from one sample in a study of low-dose radiotherapy and immunotherapy resistance in tumors. A single record per CDR3 protein comes from TCRdb applying MiXCR to the reads. The sample lists 65,000 to 85,000 distinct CDR3 sequences, less than 20% seen once, with over 1.2% in the top ten. The sequences come from PBMCs, collected after low-dose radiotherapy plus immunotherapy. These receptors all come from a male donor with prostate cancer. Each CDR3 is given with its conserved first and last residue. D genes are given only for firm matches. The size field is filled for only some rows; it gives once, few, many or a size class.

TRBV28	TRBJ1-1	many	TRBD1	TGTGCCAGCAGTTTATCGTTAGGACAGGGGGACACTGAAGCTTTCTTT	CASSLSLGQGDTEAFF
TRBV21-1	TRBJ2-7	NA	NA	TGTGCCAGCAGCAAGTTGACAGAATACTACGAGCAGTACTTC	CASSKLTEYYEQYF
TRBV5-4	TRBJ2-3	NA	NA	TGTGCCAGCAGCGTCGGGCCCTCCGGGACAGATACGCAGTATTTT	CASSVGPSGTDTQYF
TRBV18	TRBJ1-5	many	NA	TGTGCCAGCTCACTAGAAGGGGATCAGCCCCAGCATTTT	CASSLEGDQPQHF
TRBV18	TRBJ2-3	many	TRBD2	TGTGCCAGCTCACCTGGCCTAGCGGGAGTAAGCACAGATACGCAGTATTTT	CASSPGLAGVSTDTQYF
TRBV28	TRBJ2-1	NA	TRBD1	TGTGCCAGCAGTCCACGGACAGGGTTCTATGAGCAGTTCTTC	CASSPRTGFYEQFF
TRBV29-1	TRBJ1-5	many	NA	TGCAGCGTTGAAGATGTTCGGGGTCAGCCCCAGCATTTT	CSVEDVRGQPQHF
TRBV4-1	TRBJ2-1	NA	NA	TGCGCCAGCAGACAATACGTCTATGAGCAGTTCTTC	CASRQYVYEQFF
TRBV19	TRBJ1-5	many	NA	TGTGCCAGTAGTATAGCGGGCGTAGGGGTTGGGCAGCCCCAGCATTTT	CASSIAGVGVGQPQHF
TRBV9	TRBJ1-1	many	NA	TGTGCCAGCAGCGTGGGACCCATGAACACTGAAGCTTTCTTT	CASSVGPMNTEAFF
TRBV3-1	TRBJ2-1	many	TRBD2	TGTGCCAGCAGAACGACTAGCGGTTCATACAATGAGCAGTTCTTC	CASRTTSGSYNEQFF
TRBV10-3	TRBJ1-1	many	NA	TGTGCCATCAGTGAGGGAGGCAGGGTGAACACTGAAGCTTTCTTT	CAISEGGRVNTEAFF
TRBV7-6	TRBJ2-7	many	NA	TGTGCCAGCAGCCGCGGCACAGGGAATCGCGAGCAGTACTTC	CASSRGTGNREQYF
TRBV6-1	TRBJ1-4	few	NA	TGTGCCAGCAGTGAACCCTCAATGAGAGGCGGAAAACTGTTTTTT	CASSEPSMRGGKLFF
TRBV27	TRBJ2-3	many	NA	TGTGCCAGCAGTTTGGAGACTGCGGGGACGCAGTATTTT	CASSLETAGTQYF
TRBV7-9	TRBJ1-2	many	TRBD1	TGTGCCAGCAGACTACCAGGGGGCTATGGCTACACCTTC	CASRLPGGYGYTF
TRBV20-1	TRBJ2-5	many	TRBD2	TGCAGTGCTAGAGACCCCCCTACTAGCGGGAGGGCCCGGGAGACCCAGTACTTC	CSARDPPTSGRARETQYF
TRBV19	TRBJ1-1	NA	NA	TGTGCCAGTAGGTGGGCGAACACTGAAGCTTTCTTT	CASRWANTEAFF
TRBV12-3/TRBV12-4	TRBJ2-4	many	TRBD1	TGTGCCAGCAGCCAGGGACAGACTTCAATAGCCAAAAACATTCAGTACTTC	CASSQGQTSIAKNIQYF
TRBV5-1	TRBJ1-2	many	NA	TGCGCCAGCAGCTTAACAGGGCCCTATGGCTACACCTTC	CASSLTGPYGYTF
TRBV4-3	TRBJ2-7	many	NA	TGCGCCAGCAGCCAAGAAACAGGTCATGCCTACGAGCAGTACTTC	CASSQETGHAYEQYF
TRBV7-2	TRBJ2-1	NA	TRBD1	TGTGCCAGCATTCCAAAGACAGGGGCCTACAATGAGCAGTTCTTC	CASIPKTGAYNEQFF
TRBV29-1	TRBJ1-2	many	NA	TGCAGCGTTGGCGAGGGAAAAGACTATGGCTACACCTTC	CSVGEGKDYGYTF
TRBV5-1	TRBJ1-2	many	TRBD1	TGCGCCAGCAGCTCCGACAGGGATGGCTACACCTTC	CASSSDRDGYTF
TRBV5-1	TRBJ2-2	NA	NA	TGCACCTGCAGCTTGGAAGGGGTGCCCGGGGAGCTGTTTTTT	CTCSLEGVPGELFF
TRBV21-1	TRBJ2-7	NA	NA	TGTGCCAGCAGCAAAGATCATAGCGGGAGTCCCTACGAGCAGTACTTC	CASSKDHSGSPYEQYF
TRBV12-3/TRBV12-4	TRBJ2-7	many	NA	TGTGCCAGCAGTTTTGGCAGGGGATACGAGCAGTACTTC	CASSFGRGYEQYF
TRBV20-1	TRBJ2-7	many	NA	TGCAGTGCTAGAGCCCCAAGGACAGCCTCCTACGAGCAGTACTTC	CSARAPRTASYEQYF
TRBV29-1	TRBJ2-1	many	TRBD2	TGCAGCGTTGATCCCGCTAGCGGGTCCTACAATGAGCAGTTCTTC	CSVDPASGSYNEQFF
TRBV7-2	TRBJ2-5	many	NA	TGTGCCAGCAGCCGAGGGCTACAAGAGACCCAGTACTTC	CASSRGLQETQYF
TRBV28	TRBJ2-3	many	TRBD2	TGTGCCAGCCGAGGACTAGCGGGAGGACAAACGCAGTATTTT	CASRGLAGGQTQYF
TRBV20-1	TRBJ1-5	many	NA	TGCAGTGCAATTGACAGGATCAATCAGCCCCAGCATTTT	CSAIDRINQPQHF
TRBV30	TRBJ2-7	many	NA	TGTGCCTGGAGTGGCGGGCAGGGCTTAAACGAGCAGTACTTC	CAWSGGQGLNEQYF
TRBV13	TRBJ2-2	many	NA	TGTGCCAGCAGGGACTACCTGAACACCGGGGAGCTGTTTTTT	CASRDYLNTGELFF
TRBV29-1	TRBJ1-1	many	NA	TGCAGCGCCGCAGGGGCGCGGAGCACTGAAGCTTTCTTT	CSAAGARSTEAFF
TRBV28	TRBJ2-7	medium-sized	NA	TGTGCCAGCACCCTAGCTGGTTACGGCTACGAGCAGTACTTC	CASTLAGYGYEQYF
TRBV30	TRBJ2-7	NA	NA	TGTGCCTGGGACACCGGCTCCTACGAGCAGTACTTC	CAWDTGSYEQYF
TRBV29-1	TRBJ2-2	few	NA	NA	CSALEQGNTGELFFF
TRBV28	TRBJ2-5	many	NA	TGTGCCAGCAGTTTAGGGACGGGGGTCGGAGAGACCCAGTACTTC	CASSLGTGVGETQYF
TRBV4-1	TRBJ2-1	NA	TRBD1	TGCGCCAGCAGCACCCCGGGACAGAACAATGAGCAGTTCTTC	CASSTPGQNNEQFF
TRBV6-8	TRBJ2-1	many	NA	TGTGCCAGCAGTTACTCCGGGACCCGGAATGAGCAGTTCTTC	CASSYSGTRNEQFF
TRBV12-3/TRBV12-4	TRBJ2-1	many	NA	TGTGCCAGCAGTTTTCAGCTAAGCTCCTACAATGAGCAGTTCTTC	CASSFQLSSYNEQFF